The clone carrying this T cell receptor beta chain has just a few counts. This sample is part of a study of blood T cells in healthy people across ages. With a J-beta primer mix and a sample-barcoded 5' primer, a second PCR ran about 7 to 12 cycles. TCRdb re-derived calls from the 5' RACE reads in MiXCR, one entry per CDR3 protein. Here the sample spans about 1.7 million distinct CDR3 sequences, approximately 30% being singletons. This CDR3 region has 16 residues. Germline V gene sequence: CDR1 SNHLY, CDR2 FYNNEI. The V and J ends lost 9 bases and 5 bases, in that order; junction bases with no gene match: 16. Healthy Caucasians from Russia aged about 6 to 90 served as donors.

The sample taken for sequencing was blood. This sequence joins TRBV2 and TRBJ2-5, with 9 bases aligning to TRBD1. The TCR comes from a woman aged 30 to 39 in good health. CDR3 loop: CASRPNRGRGMETQYF. The CDR3 DNA is TGTGCCAGTCGCCCCAACAGGGGGCGAGGGATGGAGACCCAGTACTTC.